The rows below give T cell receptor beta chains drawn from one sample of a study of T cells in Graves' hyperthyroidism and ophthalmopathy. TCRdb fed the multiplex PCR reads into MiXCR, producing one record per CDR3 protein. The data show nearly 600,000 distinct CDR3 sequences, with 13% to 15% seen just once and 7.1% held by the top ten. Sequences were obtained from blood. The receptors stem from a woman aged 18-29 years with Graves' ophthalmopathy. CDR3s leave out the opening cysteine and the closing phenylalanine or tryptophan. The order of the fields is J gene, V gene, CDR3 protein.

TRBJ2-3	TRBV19	ASSIGTDTQY
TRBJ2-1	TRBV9	ASSPIPGTEEQF
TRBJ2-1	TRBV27	ASSLIAGGTYNEQF
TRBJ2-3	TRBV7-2	ASSQDRPTDTQY
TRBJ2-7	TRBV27	ASRAGGTGDEQY
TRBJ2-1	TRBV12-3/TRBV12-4	ASSLEARLAGSGYNEQF
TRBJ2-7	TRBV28	ASRTLAGASSYEQY
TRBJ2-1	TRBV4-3	ASSPHGTSPANNEQF
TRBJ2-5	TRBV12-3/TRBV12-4	ASMDLAGGSLGETQY
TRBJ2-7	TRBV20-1	SAIGRSSYEQY
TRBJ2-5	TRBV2	ATQRDLGETQY
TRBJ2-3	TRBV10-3	ATLRLAGTVTDTQY
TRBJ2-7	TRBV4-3	ASSQDTGLSSYEQY
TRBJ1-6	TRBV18	ASSLLPGRPPSYNSPLH
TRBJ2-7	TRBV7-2	ASSLATGGSYEQY
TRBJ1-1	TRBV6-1	ASSLHRGDTEAF
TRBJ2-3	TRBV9	ASSVREFRTDTQY
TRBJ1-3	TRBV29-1	SVEDRAANTIY
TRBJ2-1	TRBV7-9	ASSLAAGVSYNEQF
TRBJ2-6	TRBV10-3	AISLQQGWPGANVLT
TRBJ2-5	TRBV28	ASSWGPGGETQY
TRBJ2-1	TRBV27	ASDSGRAIDEQF
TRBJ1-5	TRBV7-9	ASSLSLGRDNQPQH
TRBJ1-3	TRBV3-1	ASSHEDRVGNTIY
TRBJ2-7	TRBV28	ASSYGVGPYERY
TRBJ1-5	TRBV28	ASSLRDRAYATNQPQH
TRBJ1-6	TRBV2	ASMQAPNSPLH
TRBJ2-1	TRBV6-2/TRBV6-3	ASSYSRQNEQF
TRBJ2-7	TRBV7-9	ASSLRGGSPFPYEQY
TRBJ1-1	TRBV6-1	ASSYLDRGLVSGLVNTEAF
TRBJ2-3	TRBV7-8	ASSLEGLAGITDTQY
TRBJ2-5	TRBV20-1	SAETRDRGLDETQY
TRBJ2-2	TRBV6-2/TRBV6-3	ASRTLAGGPNGELF
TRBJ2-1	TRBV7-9	ASSRTDNEQF
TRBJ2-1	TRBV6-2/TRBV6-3	ASNLAGGYNEQF
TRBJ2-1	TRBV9	ASSVKRAGKSSYNEQF
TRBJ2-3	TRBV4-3	ASSPVAGPTYTDTQY
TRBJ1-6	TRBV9	ASSVGSGGYSPLH
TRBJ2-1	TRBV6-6	ASSYRGSNEQF
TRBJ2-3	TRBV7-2	ASSLEGLAASTDTQY
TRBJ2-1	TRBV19	ASSTRTSGANEQF
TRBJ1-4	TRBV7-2	ASTSTGTGVLLNEKLF
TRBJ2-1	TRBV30	AWTIGGGIENEQF
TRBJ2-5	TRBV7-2	ASTSGVQETQY
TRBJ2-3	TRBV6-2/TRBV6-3	ASSYNGLANFSLGRTDTQY
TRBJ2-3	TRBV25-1	ASSRQHTDTQY
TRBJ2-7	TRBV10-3	AISDSGVSYEQY
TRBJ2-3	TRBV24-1	ATSDLPGLSSSLTDTQY
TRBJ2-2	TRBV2	ASSGGQGADGELF
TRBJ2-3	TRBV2	ASLVGLALTDTQY
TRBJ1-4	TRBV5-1	ASSLATTNRDREEKLF
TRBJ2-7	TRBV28	ASSLLAAGYEQY
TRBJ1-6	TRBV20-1	SARPGQGRNSPLH
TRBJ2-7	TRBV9	ASSVGWSPYEQY